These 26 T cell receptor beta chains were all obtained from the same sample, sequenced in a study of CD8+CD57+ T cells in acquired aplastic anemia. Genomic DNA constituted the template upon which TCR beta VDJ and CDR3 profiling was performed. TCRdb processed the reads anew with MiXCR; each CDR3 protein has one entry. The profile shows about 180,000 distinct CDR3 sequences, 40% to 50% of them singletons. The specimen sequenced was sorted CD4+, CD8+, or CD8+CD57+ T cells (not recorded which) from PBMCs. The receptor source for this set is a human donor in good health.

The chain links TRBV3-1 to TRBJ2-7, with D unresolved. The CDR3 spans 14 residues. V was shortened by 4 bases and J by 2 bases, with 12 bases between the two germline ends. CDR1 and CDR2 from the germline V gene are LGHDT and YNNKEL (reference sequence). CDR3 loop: CASSLFDQTYEQYF. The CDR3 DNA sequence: TGTGCCAGCAGCCTCTTCGACCAAACCTACGAGCAGTACTTC.

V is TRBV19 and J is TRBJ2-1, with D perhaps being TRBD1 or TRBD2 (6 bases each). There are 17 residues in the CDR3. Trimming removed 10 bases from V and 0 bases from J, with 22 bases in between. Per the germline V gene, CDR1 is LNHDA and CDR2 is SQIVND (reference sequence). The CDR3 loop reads CATSKNGGKSSYNEQFF. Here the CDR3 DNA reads TGTGCCACCTCGAAGAACGGGGGCAAGAGCTCCTACAATGAGCAGTTCTTC.

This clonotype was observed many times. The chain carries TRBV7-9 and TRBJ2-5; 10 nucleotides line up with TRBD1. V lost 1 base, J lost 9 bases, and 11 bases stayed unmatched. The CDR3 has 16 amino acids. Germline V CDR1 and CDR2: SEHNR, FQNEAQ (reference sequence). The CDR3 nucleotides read TGTGCCAGCAGCTTAGATAGGGGACAGGGGCCGCCGTCCCAGTACTTC. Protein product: CASSLDRGQGPPSQYF.

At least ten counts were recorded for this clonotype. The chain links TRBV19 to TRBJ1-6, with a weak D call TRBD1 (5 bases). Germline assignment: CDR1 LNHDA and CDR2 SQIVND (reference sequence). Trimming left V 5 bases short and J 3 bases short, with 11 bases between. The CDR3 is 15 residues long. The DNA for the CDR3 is TGTGCCAGTAGTCCGGGACTGAACTATAATTCACCCCTCCACTTT. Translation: CASSPGLNYNSPLHF.

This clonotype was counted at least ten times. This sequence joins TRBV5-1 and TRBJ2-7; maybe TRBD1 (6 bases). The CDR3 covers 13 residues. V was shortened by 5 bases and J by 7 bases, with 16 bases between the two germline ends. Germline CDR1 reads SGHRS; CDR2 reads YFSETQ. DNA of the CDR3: TGCGCCAGCAGGTCCTCACAGGGTGTTGAGCAGTACTTC. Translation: CASRSSQGVEQYF.

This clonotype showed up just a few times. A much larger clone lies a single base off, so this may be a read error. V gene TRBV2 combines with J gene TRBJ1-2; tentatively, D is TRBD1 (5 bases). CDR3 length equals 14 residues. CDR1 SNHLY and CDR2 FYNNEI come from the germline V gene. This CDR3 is CASTQTDANYGHTF. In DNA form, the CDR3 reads TGTGCCAGCACCCAGACAGACGCTAACTATGGCCACACCTTC. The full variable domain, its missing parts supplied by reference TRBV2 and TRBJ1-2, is EPEVTQTPSHQVTQMGQEVILRCVPISNHLYFYWYRQILGQKVEFLVSFYNNEISEKSEIFDDQFSVERPDGSNFTLKIRSTKLEDSAMYFCASTQTDANYGHTFGSGTRLTVV.

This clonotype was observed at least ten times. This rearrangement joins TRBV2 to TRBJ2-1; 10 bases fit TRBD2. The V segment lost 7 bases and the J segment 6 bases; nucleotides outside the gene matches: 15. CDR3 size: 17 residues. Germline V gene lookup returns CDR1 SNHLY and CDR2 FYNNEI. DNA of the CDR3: TGTGCCAGCACTGGAGATATAGCGGGAGGACTGGGCAATGAGCAGTTCTTC. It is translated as CASTGDIAGGLGNEQFF.

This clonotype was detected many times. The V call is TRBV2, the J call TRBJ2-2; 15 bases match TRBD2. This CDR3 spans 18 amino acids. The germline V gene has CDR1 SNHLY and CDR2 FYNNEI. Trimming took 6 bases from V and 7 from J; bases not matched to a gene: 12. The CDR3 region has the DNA TGTGCCAGCAGCCCACTGGGACTAGCGGGAGGATTAAACGGGGAGCTGTTTTTT. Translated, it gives CASSPLGLAGGLNGELFF.

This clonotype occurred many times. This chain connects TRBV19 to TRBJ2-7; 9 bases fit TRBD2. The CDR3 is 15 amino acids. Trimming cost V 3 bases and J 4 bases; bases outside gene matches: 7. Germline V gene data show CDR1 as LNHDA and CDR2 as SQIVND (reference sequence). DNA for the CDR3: TGTGCCAGTAGTATTCTCGCGGGAGGGCGGTACGAGCAGTACTTC. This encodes CASSILAGGRYEQYF.

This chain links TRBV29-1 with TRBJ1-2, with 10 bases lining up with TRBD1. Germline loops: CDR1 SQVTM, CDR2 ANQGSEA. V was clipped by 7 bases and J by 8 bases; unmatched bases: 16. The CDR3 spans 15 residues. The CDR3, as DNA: TGCAGCGCCCAGGGAGGGACAGGGGACAGGTGGGGCTACACCTTC. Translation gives CSAQGGTGDRWGYTF.

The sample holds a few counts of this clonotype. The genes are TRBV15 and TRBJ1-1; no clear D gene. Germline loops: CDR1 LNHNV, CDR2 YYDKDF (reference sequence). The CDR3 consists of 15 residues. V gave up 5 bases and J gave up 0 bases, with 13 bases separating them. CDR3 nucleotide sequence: TGTGCCACCAGCTACGCATACGAAATGAACACTGAAGCTTTCTTT. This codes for CATSYAYEMNTEAFF.

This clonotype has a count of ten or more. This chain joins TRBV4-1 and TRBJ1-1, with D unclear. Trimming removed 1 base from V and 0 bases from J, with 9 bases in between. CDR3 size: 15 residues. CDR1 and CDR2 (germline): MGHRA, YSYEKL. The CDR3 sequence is CASSQVLLLNTEAFF. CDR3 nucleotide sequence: TGCGCCAGCAGCCAAGTACTACTACTGAACACTGAAGCTTTCTTT.

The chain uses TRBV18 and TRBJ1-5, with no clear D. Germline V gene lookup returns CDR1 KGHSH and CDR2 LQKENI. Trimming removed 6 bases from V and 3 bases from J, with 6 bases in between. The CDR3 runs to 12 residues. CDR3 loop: CASSADNQPQHF. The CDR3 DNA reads TGTGCCAGCTCGGCAGACAATCAGCCCCAGCATTTT. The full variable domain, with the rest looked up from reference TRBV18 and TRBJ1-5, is NAGVMQNPRHLVRRRGQEARLRCSPMKGHSHVYWYRQLPEEGLKFMVYLQKENIIDESGMPKERFSAEFPKEGPSILRIQQVVRGDSAAYFCASSADNQPQHFGDGTRLSIL.

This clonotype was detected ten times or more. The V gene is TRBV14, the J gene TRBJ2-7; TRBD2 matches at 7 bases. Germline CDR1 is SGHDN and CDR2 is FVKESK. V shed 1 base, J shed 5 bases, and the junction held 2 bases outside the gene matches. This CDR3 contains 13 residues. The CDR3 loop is CASSQGAGHEQYF. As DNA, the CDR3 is TGTGCCAGCAGCCAAGGAGCGGGGCACGAGCAGTACTTC.

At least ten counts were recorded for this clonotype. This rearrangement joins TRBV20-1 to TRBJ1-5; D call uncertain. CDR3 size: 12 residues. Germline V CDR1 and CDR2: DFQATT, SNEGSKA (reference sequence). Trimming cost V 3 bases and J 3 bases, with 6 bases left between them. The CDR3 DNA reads TGCAGTGCTAGGTCGGACAATCAGCCCCAGCATTTT. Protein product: CSARSDNQPQHF.

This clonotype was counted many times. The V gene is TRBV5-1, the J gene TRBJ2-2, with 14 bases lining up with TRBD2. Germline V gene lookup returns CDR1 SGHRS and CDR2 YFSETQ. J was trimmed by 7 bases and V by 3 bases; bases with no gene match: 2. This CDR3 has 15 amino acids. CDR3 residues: CASSSGLAGDGELFF. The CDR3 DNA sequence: TGCGCCAGCAGCTCGGGACTAGCGGGAGACGGGGAGCTGTTTTTT.

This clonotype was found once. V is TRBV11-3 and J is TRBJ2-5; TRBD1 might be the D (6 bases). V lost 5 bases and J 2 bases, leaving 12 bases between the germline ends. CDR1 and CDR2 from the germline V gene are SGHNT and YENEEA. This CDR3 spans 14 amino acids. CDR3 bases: TGTGCCAGCAGCACCACAGGGAATCAAGAGACCCAGTACTTC. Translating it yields CASSTTGNQETQYF.

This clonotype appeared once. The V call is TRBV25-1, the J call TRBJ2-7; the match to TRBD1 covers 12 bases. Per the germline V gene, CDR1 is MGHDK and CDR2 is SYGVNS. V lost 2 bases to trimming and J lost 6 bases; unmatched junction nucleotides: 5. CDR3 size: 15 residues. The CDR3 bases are TGTGCCAGCAGTGAACAGGGACAGGGGGCGCGCGAGCAGTACTTC. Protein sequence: CASSEQGQGAREQYF.

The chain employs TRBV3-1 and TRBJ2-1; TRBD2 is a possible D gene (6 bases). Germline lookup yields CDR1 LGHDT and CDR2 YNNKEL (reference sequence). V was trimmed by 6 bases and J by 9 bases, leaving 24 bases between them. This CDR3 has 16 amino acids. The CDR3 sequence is CASSHVGGTIKAEQFF. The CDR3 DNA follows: TGTGCCAGCAGTCACGTGGGCGGGACGATTAAGGCTGAGCAGTTCTTC.

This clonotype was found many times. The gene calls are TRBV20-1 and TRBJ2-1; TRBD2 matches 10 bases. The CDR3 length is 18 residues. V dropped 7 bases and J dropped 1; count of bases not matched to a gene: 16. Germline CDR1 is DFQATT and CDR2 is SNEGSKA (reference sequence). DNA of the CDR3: TGCAGTGTCAAAGAGGGCCTAGCGGGAGCCATTTCCTACAATGAGCAGTTCTTC. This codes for CSVKEGLAGAISYNEQFF.

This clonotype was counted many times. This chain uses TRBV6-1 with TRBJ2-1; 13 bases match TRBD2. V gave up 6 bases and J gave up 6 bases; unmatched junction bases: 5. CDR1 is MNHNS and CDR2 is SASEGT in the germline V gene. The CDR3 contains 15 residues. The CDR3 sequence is CASRPGTSGINEQFF. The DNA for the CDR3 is TGTGCCAGCAGACCCGGGACTAGCGGGATCAATGAGCAGTTCTTC.

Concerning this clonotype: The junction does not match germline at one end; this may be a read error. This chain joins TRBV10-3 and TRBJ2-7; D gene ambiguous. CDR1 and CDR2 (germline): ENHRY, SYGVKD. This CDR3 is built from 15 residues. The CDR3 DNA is TGTGCCAGCAGTTACGGTAGGATGAGCTCCTACGAGCAGTACTTC. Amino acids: CASSYGRMSSYEQYF.

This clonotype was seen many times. CDR3 in DNA: TGCGCCAGCAGCTTCGGGACAGGGGGCTTGGGGGTTGAGACCCAGTACTTC. Its translation is CASSFGTGGLGVETQYF. V and J are TRBV5-1 and TRBJ2-5; 12 nucleotides align to TRBD1. The V gene's germline CDR1 is SGHRS and CDR2 YFSETQ. CDR3 length equals 17 residues. The trim removed 2 bases at V and 5 bases at J, leaving 10 bases unmatched. The full variable domain, its missing parts supplied by reference TRBV5-1 and TRBJ2-5, is KAGVTQTPRYLIKTRGQQVTLSCSPISGHRSVSWYQQTPGQGLQFLFEYFSETQRNKGNFPGRFSGRQFSNSRSEMNVSTLELGDSALYLCASSFGTGGLGVETQYFGPGTRLLVL.

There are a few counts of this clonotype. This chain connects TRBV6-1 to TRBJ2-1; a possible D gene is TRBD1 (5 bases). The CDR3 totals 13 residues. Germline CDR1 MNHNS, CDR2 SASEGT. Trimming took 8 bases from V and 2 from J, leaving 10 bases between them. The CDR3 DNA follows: TGTGCCAGCGACAGCCGAACCTACAATGAGCAGTTCTTC. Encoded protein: CASDSRTYNEQFF.

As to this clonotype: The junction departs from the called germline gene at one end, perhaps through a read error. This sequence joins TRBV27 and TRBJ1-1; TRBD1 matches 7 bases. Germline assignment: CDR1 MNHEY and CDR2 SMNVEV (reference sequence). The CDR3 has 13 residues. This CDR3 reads CASAQGQNTEALF. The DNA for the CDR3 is TGTGCCAGCGCCCAGGGACAGAACACTGAAGCTCTCTTT.

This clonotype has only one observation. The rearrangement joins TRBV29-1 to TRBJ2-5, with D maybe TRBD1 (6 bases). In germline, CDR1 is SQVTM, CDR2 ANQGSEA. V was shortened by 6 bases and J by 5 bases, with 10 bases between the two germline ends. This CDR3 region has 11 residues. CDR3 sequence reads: CSVPQGETQYF. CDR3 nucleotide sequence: TGCAGCGTCCCCCAGGGGGAGACCCAGTACTTC.